A selection of T cell receptor beta chains follows, all from one sample in a study of cytomegalovirus exposure and HLA in healthy donors. Sequenced by immunoSEQ multiplex PCR; TCRdb stores in-frame clones only, minus some. The data show 150,000 to 200,000 clones, roughly 80% seen once. Input material: PBMCs. The receptors here all came from a man aged 40-55 years in good health and CMV-seropositive. Each CDR3 is given with its conserved first and last residue. A D gene is named only where the DNA matches it firmly. Clone size is stated in some rows and not others, as once, few, many or a class when expanded.

TRBD2,TRBV10-3,.,TRBJ2-3,TGTGCCACTGAAGCGGGGCCGGGAGATACGCAGTATTTT,CATEAGPGDTQYF
TRBD1,TRBV7-9,.,TRBJ1-2,TGTTCCAGCAGCTCAGGGGGGAGCTTACTCTATGGCTACACCTTC,CSSSSGGSLLYGYTF
.,TRBV19,few,TRBJ2-3,TGTGCCAGTAGTATTGGCGGGGTCCTCACAGATACGCAGTATTTT,CASSIGGVLTDTQYF
.,TRBV25-1,.,TRBJ2-2,TGTGCCAGCAGTGAGTCGTTCGGGTTTACCGGGGAGCTGTTTTTT,CASSESFGFTGELFF
TRBD1,TRBV25-1,.,TRBJ1-2,TGTGCCAGCAGCAACAGACAGGGTTCAGGCTACACCTTC,CASSNRQGSGYTF
TRBD1,TRBV19,once,TRBJ2-7,TGTGCCAGTAGTGCAGGGGGCTACGAGCAGTACTTC,CASSAGGYEQYF
.,TRBV21-1,.,TRBJ1-2,TGTGCCGGACCCGGTGGACTTGGCTACACCTTC,CAGPGGLGYTF
.,TRBV7-2,.,TRBJ2-3,TGTGCCAGCAGCCCCCGGTTAGGGGAACCCTACCGCACAGATACGCAGTATTTT,CASSPRLGEPYRTDTQYF
TRBD1,TRBV7-9,.,TRBJ1-2,TGTGCCAGCAGCTTTGAGGACAGGGAGAGGGTCTATGGCTACACCTTC,CASSFEDRERVYGYTF
.,TRBV6-1,.,TRBJ2-7,TGTGCCAGCAGCGGAGCCTCCTACGAGCAGTACTTC,CASSGASYEQYF